These 32 T cell receptor beta chains share one sample of origin, sequenced in a study of blood T cell repertoires in COVID-19. The data were produced by immunoSEQ multiplex PCR, yet TCRdb's version contains in-frame clones alone and is incomplete. The repertoire holds approximately 140,000 clones, with 84% as singletons. Specimen: PBMCs or T cells enriched from blood (not recorded which). The receptors were sampled from a woman aged 50 to 60 who had been exposed to COVID-19.

The chain combines TRBV19 with TRBJ2-3; the D is unclear. CDR1 LNHDA and CDR2 SQIVND come from the germline V gene (reference sequence). CDR3 length: 11 residues. Trimming pared 8 bases from V and 6 bases from J, leaving 9 bases between. The chain's CDR3 is CASATGDTQYF. In nucleotides, the CDR3 is TGTGCCAGTGCGACCGGGGATACGCAGTATTTT. Full variable domain (rest looked up from reference TRBV19 and TRBJ2-3): DGGITQSPKYLFRKEGQNVTLSCEQNLNHDAMYWYRQDPGQGLRLIYYSQIVNDFQKGDIAEGYSVSREKKESFPLTVTSAQKNPTAFYLCASATGDTQYFGPGTRLTVL.

This sequence joins TRBV27 and TRBJ1-3, with 9 bases identical to TRBD1. The CDR3 is made up of 18 amino acids. Germline V CDR1 and CDR2: MNHEY, SMNVEV (reference sequence). The junction had 16 bases not matched to a gene; V was cut back by 6 bases and J by 4 bases. CDR3 in DNA: TGTGCCAGCAGCCGCAGTCCCGGGACAGGGTCGATAGGAAACACCATATATTTT. Translated: CASSRSPGTGSIGNTIYF.

The rearrangement joins TRBV5-4 to TRBJ2-1, with D perhaps matching TRBD2 (6 bases). The CDR3 length is 15 residues. The V gene's germline CDR1 is SGHNT and CDR2 YYREEE (reference sequence). Between the trimmed V and J ends, which lost 6 bases and 0 bases, there was a span of 13 bases. This CDR3 reads CASTSGSSSYNEQFF. For the CDR3, the DNA is TGTGCCAGCACCAGCGGGTCGAGCTCCTACAATGAGCAGTTCTTC.

This clone was counted between two and nine times. The chain has TRBV21-1 and TRBJ2-7; TRBD2, as called in the table, went unchecked against the DNA. TRBV21-1 constitutes a pseudogene. The CDR3 contains 15 residues. The CDR3 bases are TGTGCCAGCAGCATTGGGGGGACTGCGTCGGGCGAGCAGTACTTC. Translating it yields CASSIGGTASGEQYF.

The V gene is TRBV5-4, the J gene TRBJ2-1, with 8 bases identical to TRBD2. Per the germline V gene, CDR1 is SGHNT and CDR2 is YYREEE (reference sequence). V was pared by 4 bases and J by 8 bases, with 5 bases of the junction left unmatched. This CDR3 spans 13 amino acids. The CDR3 region has the DNA TGTGCCAGCAGCCGGGAAGCGGGAGATGAGCAGTTCTTC. Encoded protein: CASSREAGDEQFF.

This clone has just one count. The chain combines TRBV30 with TRBJ1-4; 9 nucleotides match TRBD1. Per germline, CDR1 GTSNPN and CDR2 SVGIG (reference sequence). This CDR3 contains 13 residues. Losses at the gene ends were 7 bases for V and 5 bases for J; bases not matched to a gene: 5. CDR3 protein: CALPGQGNEKLFF. For the CDR3, the DNA is TGTGCCTTACCGGGACAGGGAAATGAAAAACTGTTTTTT.

There are a few counts of this clone. The rearrangement uses TRBV9 and TRBJ1-3; possible D gene TRBD1, 6 bases. The CDR3 has 17 amino acids. V was cut by 3 bases and J by 0 bases, with 16 bases left in between. The germline gives CDR1 SGDLS, CDR2 YYNGEE. The CDR3, as DNA: TGTGCCAGCAGCGCCCGGGGGGCAGGGGACTCTGGAAACACCATATATTTT. Translated: CASSARGAGDSGNTIYF.

The chain uses TRBV9 and TRBJ2-5, with 7 bases identical to TRBD2. CDR1 SGDLS and CDR2 YYNGEE come from the germline V gene. V lost 0 bases to trimming and J lost 6 bases; unmatched junction nucleotides: 8. The CDR3 consists of 15 residues. CDR3 in amino acids: CASSVGSSGPQTQYF. CDR3 nucleotide sequence: TGTGCCAGCAGCGTAGGGTCTAGCGGCCCGCAGACCCAGTACTTC.

The rearrangement uses TRBV30 and TRBJ1-3; TRBD1 aligns across 7 bases. The ends lost 3 bases at V and 2 bases at J; junction bases unmatched: 1. Germline V CDR1 and CDR2: GTSNPN, SVGIG (reference sequence). The CDR3 extends over 13 amino acids. The CDR3 here is CAWRQGAGNTIYF. CDR3 coding DNA: TGTGCCTGGAGGCAGGGGGCTGGAAACACCATATATTTT.

This chain connects TRBV5-1 to TRBJ2-3; TRBD2 matches 11 bases. V lost 5 bases and J lost 1; bases outside the gene matches: 6. The germline CDR1 and CDR2 sequences are SGHRS and YFSETQ. The CDR3 is 16 residues long. The CDR3 nucleotides read TGCGCCAGCAGTTACCTTAGCGGGGGGGGCACAGATACGCAGTATTTT. Translation: CASSYLSGGGTDTQYF.

This clone has just one count. The gene calls are TRBV10-2 and TRBJ1-1, with D possibly TRBD1 on 6 matching bases. V was clipped by 6 bases and J by 1 base, with 9 bases between them. There are 13 residues in the CDR3. Germline values: CDR1 WSHSY, CDR2 SAAADI. The CDR3 sequence: CASSPGQNTEAFF. CDR3 sequence (DNA): TGCGCCAGCAGCCCGGGACAGAACACTGAAGCTTTCTTT.

The CDR3: CASSPPSADTQYF. CDR3 in DNA: TGCGCCAGCAGCCCTCCTAGCGCAGATACGCAGTATTTT. The gene calls are TRBV5-1 and TRBJ2-3, with a possible D match to TRBD2 (6 bases). With 4 bases removed from V and 4 bases from J, the gap between germline ends came to 10 bases. The V gene's germline CDR1 is SGHRS and CDR2 YFSETQ. The CDR3 loop spans 13 amino acids. The full variable domain, with the rest looked up from reference TRBV5-1 and TRBJ2-3, is KAGVTQTPRYLIKTRGQQVTLSCSPISGHRSVSWYQQTPGQGLQFLFEYFSETQRNKGNFPGRFSGRQFSNSRSEMNVSTLELGDSALYLCASSPPSADTQYFGPGTRLTVL.

This clone was found a few times. The chain is built from TRBV11-3 and TRBJ1-1; perhaps TRBD1 as D (6 bases). Trimming pared 2 bases from V and 4 bases from J, leaving 11 bases between. CDR3 length: 14 amino acids. Germline lookup yields CDR1 SGHNT and CDR2 YENEEA. CDR3 bases: TGTGCCAGCAGCTTACGGGGGGGCGTCACTGAAGCTTTCTTT. Residues: CASSLRGGVTEAFF.

This chain uses TRBV19 with TRBJ2-5; D may be TRBD1 (5 bases). V was trimmed by 5 bases and J by 2 bases, leaving 9 bases between them. Germline loops: CDR1 LNHDA, CDR2 SQIVND (reference sequence). The CDR3 runs to 13 residues. DNA for the CDR3: TGTGCCAGTAGTGGGCAGGGACAAGAGACCCAGTACTTC. Translated: CASSGQGQETQYF.

This clone was seen a single time. The rearrangement uses TRBV9 and TRBJ2-7, with 8 bases lining up with TRBD1. The germline CDR1 and CDR2 sequences are SGDLS and YYNGEE. The CDR3 is 15 residues long. Trimming took 0 bases from V and 7 from J; bases not matched to a gene: 9. In DNA form, the CDR3 reads TGTGCCAGCAGCGTAGCTACAGGGGGATGGGGAGAGCAGTACTTC. Translating gives CASSVATGGWGEQYF.

This chain connects TRBV19 to TRBJ2-3; D is possibly TRBD2 (6 bases). Trimming took 5 bases from V and 4 from J, leaving 19 bases between them. CDR3 length: 16 residues. Germline V gives CDR1 LNHDA, CDR2 SQIVND (reference sequence). CDR3 DNA: TGTGCCAGTAGTTCCAGGACTAACCCGCCCGCAGATACGCAGTATTTT. As protein: CASSSRTNPPADTQYF.

V is TRBV27 and J is TRBJ1-5; TRBD1 is a possible D gene (5 bases). Trimming cost V 5 bases and J 4 bases, with 15 bases left between them. The V gene's germline CDR1 is MNHEY and CDR2 SMNVEV (reference sequence). The CDR3 extends over 15 amino acids. The CDR3 reads CASSLTMGRNQPQHF. CDR3 nucleotides: TGTGCCAGCAGTCTTACTATGGGGCGGAATCAGCCCCAGCATTTT.

The CDR3 loop is CATSDSPRATNSYEQYF. CDR3 bases: TGTGCCACCAGTGATAGCCCGAGGGCCACCAACTCCTACGAGCAGTACTTC. The V and J genes are TRBV24-1 and TRBJ2-7; perhaps TRBD2 as D (5 bases). Looked up from germline, CDR1 is KGHDR and CDR2 is SFDVKD. The CDR3 extends over 17 amino acids. Deletions cut 3 bases from V and 0 bases from J, with 17 bases between.

The chain recombines TRBV5-1 with TRBJ1-2; 8 nucleotides match TRBD1. The CDR3 is 15 amino acids. CDR1 is SGHRS and CDR2 is YFSETQ in the germline V gene. V shed 3 bases and J 7 bases; nucleotides not matched to a gene: 11. The CDR3 nucleotides are TGCGCCAGCAGCTCCGACCCCGGGACAGGTGGTGGCTACACCTTC. Amino acids: CASSSDPGTGGGYTF.

The J gene is TRBJ2-7, the V gene TRBV5-5, with 8 bases that match TRBD2. J gave up 5 bases and V 4 bases, and 8 bases lay outside the gene matches. The CDR3 loop spans 14 amino acids. The germline V gene encodes CDR1 SGHKS and CDR2 YYEKEE (reference sequence). This chain's CDR3 is CASSRRGEANEQYF. DNA of the CDR3: TGTGCCAGCAGCCGGCGGGGGGAAGCGAACGAGCAGTACTTC.

The gene calls are TRBV7-2 and TRBJ2-1; D is perhaps TRBD1 (6 bases). Germline V lookup: CDR1 SGHTA, CDR2 FQGNSA. The V end was cut by 2 bases, the J end by 7 bases, with 12 bases between. CDR3 length equals 14 residues. In nucleotides, the CDR3 is TGTGCCAGCAGCTTAAGGTTTCAGGGGAATGAGCAGTTCTTC. It yields the protein CASSLRFQGNEQFF. Full variable domain (remainder filled in from reference TRBV7-2 and TRBJ2-1): GAGVSQSPSNKVTEKGKDVELRCDPISGHTALYWYRQSLGQGLEFLIYFQGNSAPDKSGLPSDRFSAERTGGSVSTLTIQRTQQEDSAVYLCASSLRFQGNEQFFGPGTRLTVL.

This sequence joins TRBV3-1 (or the pseudogene TRBV3-2) and TRBJ2-7; D possibly corresponds to TRBD2 (6 bases). Trimming pared 1 base from V and 7 bases from J, leaving 11 bases between. CDR1 LGHDT and CDR2 YNNKEL come from the germline V gene (reference sequence). The CDR3 sequence is 13 residues long. The CDR3 DNA is TGTGCCAGCAGCCAAGGTCCCCGGGGGGAGCAGTACTTC. It is translated as CASSQGPRGEQYF.

This chain connects TRBV4-1 to TRBJ2-5; D is possibly TRBD2 (6 bases). Trimming cost V 3 bases and J 5 bases, with 22 bases left between them. The CDR3 covers 17 residues. Germline CDR1 reads MGHRA; CDR2 reads YSYEKL. CDR3 coding DNA: TGCGCCAGCAGCCACCCCCCGGGGACGCCGGAGGGGGAGACCCAGTACTTC. This translates into CASSHPPGTPEGETQYF.

The chain employs TRBV27 and TRBJ1-2, with D maybe TRBD1 (6 bases). The CDR3 is made up of 14 amino acids. The germline CDR1 and CDR2 sequences are MNHEY and SMNVEV (reference sequence). V lost 6 bases to trimming and J lost 4 bases, with 15 bases between them. The CDR3 spells CASRPGQITYGYTF. As DNA, the CDR3 is TGTGCCAGCAGACCCGGACAGATTACCTATGGCTACACCTTC.

The chain carries TRBV19 and TRBJ2-7; D is unresolved. Germline values: CDR1 LNHDA, CDR2 SQIVND (reference sequence). Trimming took off 0 bases at V and 2 bases at J, with 8 bases between the two ends. This CDR3 comprises 14 residues. DNA of the CDR3: TGTGCCAGTAGTATAGAGGGCGAGACCTACGAGCAGTACTTC. It specifies CASSIEGETYEQYF.

The chain links TRBV15 to TRBJ2-1; 11 nucleotides line up with TRBD2. Per germline, CDR1 LNHNV and CDR2 YYDKDF (reference sequence). The CDR3 has 15 amino acids. Unmatched junction bases numbered 4, after V lost 0 bases and J lost 9 bases. The CDR3 coding sequence is TGTGCCACCAGCAGAGATAGCGGGAGGGCCGTTGAGCAGTTCTTC. Amino acid sequence: CATSRDSGRAVEQFF.

This chain connects TRBV19 to TRBJ2-7; 13 bases match TRBD2. This CDR3 has 15 residues. Germline loops: CDR1 LNHDA, CDR2 SQIVND (reference sequence). The ends lost 7 bases at V and 3 bases at J; junction bases unmatched: 6. The CDR3, as DNA: TGTGCCAGTACAAGGACTAGCGGGAGTTTCTACGAGCAGTACTTC. This codes for CASTRTSGSFYEQYF. Full variable domain (remainder filled in from reference TRBV19 and TRBJ2-7): DGGITQSPKYLFRKEGQNVTLSCEQNLNHDAMYWYRQDPGQGLRLIYYSQIVNDFQKGDIAEGYSVSREKKESFPLTVTSAQKNPTAFYLCASTRTSGSFYEQYFGPGTRLTVT.

This clone was counted once. The chain combines TRBV11-3 with TRBJ1-3; the D is unclear. The CDR3 runs to 12 residues. Per the germline V gene, CDR1 is SGHNT and CDR2 is YENEEA. V shed 3 bases and J shed 6 bases, with 6 bases lying between them. CDR3 amino acids: CASSFVENTIYF. The CDR3 nucleotides are TGTGCCAGCAGCTTCGTAGAAAACACCATATATTTT.

The chain employs TRBV15 and TRBJ1-1, with D unresolved. In germline, CDR1 is LNHNV, CDR2 YYDKDF (reference sequence). Trimming removed 0 bases from V and 2 bases from J, with 13 bases in between. The CDR3 spans 16 residues. The chain's CDR3 is CATSRDSPPSNTEAFF. Here the CDR3 DNA reads TGTGCCACCAGCAGAGACAGTCCCCCGTCCAACACTGAAGCTTTCTTT.

The V gene is TRBV7-9, the J gene TRBJ2-7; TRBD1 might be the D (6 bases). The ends were cut back, 7 bases at V and 0 bases at J, with 10 bases in the middle. The germline V gene encodes CDR1 SEHNR and CDR2 FQNEAQ (reference sequence). CDR3 length equals 13 residues. CDR3 DNA: TGTGCCAGCACACCGGACAGCTCCTACGAGCAGTACTTC. Translation: CASTPDSSYEQYF.

This clone was observed a single time. The chain recombines TRBV29-1 with TRBJ2-1; D is unclear. The CDR3 runs 12 residues. Germline CDR1 SQVTM, CDR2 ANQGSEA. Trimming pared 6 bases from V and 2 bases from J, leaving 8 bases between. CDR3 in DNA: TGCAGCGTCACAGACACCTACAATGAGCAGTTCTTC. It codes for CSVTDTYNEQFF.

This clone is medium-sized (0.01 to 0.1%) by share. The chain joins TRBV2 to TRBJ1-1; 11 bases are a match to TRBD1. Germline loops: CDR1 SNHLY, CDR2 FYNNEI. The V and J ends lost 5 bases and 12 bases, in that order; junction bases with no gene match: 8. The CDR3 has 13 residues. DNA of the CDR3: TGTGCCAGCAGTTCCCGGACAGGGGGCGCGTCTTTCTTT. It specifies CASSSRTGGASFF. Looking up the rest from reference TRBV2 and TRBJ1-1 gives the full variable domain: EPEVTQTPSHQVTQMGQEVILRCVPISNHLYFYWYRQILGQKVEFLVSFYNNEISEKSEIFDDQFSVERPDGSNFTLKIRSTKLEDSAMYFCASSSRTGGASFFGQGTRLTVV.